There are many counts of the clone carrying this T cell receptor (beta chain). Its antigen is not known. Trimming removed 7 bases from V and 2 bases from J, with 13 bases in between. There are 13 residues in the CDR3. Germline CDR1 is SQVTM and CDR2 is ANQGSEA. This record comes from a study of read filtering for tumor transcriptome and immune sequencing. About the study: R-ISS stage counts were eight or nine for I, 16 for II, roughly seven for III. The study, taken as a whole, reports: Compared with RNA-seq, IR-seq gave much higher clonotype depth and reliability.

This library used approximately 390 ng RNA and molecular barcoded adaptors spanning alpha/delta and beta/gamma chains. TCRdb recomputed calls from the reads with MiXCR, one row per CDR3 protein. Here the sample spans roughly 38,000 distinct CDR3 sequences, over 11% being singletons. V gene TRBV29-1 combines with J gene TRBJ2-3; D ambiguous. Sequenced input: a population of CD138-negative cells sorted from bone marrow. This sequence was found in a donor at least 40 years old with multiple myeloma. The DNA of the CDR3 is TGCAGCGCGGAAATCCTAAACACAGATACGCAGTATTTT. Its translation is CSAEILNTDTQYF.